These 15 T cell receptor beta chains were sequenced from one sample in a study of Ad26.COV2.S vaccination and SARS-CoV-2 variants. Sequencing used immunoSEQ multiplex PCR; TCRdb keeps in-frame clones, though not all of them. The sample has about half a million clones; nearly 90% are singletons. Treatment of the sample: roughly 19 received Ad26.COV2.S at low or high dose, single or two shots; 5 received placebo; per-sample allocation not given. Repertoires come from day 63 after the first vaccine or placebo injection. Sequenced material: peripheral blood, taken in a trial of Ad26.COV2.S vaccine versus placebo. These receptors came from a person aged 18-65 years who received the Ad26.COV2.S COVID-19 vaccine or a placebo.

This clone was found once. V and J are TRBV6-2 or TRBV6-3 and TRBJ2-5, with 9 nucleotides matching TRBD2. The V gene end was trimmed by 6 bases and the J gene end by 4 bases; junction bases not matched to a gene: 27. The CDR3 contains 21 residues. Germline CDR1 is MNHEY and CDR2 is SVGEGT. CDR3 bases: TGTGCCAGCAGCCCACGAGTACCCTCCAGCGGGGGGCTCCGGGGCCGAGAGACCCAGTACTTC. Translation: CASSPRVPSSGGLRGRETQYF.

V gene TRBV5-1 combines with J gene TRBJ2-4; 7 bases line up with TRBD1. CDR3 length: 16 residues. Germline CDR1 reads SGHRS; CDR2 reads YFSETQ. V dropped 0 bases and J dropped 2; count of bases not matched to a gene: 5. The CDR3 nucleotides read TGCGCCAGCAGCTTGGTCGGGACAGACTCCAAAAACATTCAGTACTTC. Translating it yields CASSLVGTDSKNIQYF.

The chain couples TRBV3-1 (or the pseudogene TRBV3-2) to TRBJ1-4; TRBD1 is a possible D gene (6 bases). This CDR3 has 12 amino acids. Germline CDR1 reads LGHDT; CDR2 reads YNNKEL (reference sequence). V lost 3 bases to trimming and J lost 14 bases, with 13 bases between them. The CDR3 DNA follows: TGTGCCAGCAGCCACATACAGGGTTCGCTGTTTTTT. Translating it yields CASSHIQGSLFF.

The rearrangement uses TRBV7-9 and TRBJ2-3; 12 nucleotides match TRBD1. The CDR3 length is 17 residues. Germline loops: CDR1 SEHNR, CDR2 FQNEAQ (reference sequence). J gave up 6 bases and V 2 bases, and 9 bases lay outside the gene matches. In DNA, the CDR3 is TGTGCCAGCAGCTTAAACCCGGGACAGGGGGCTGAGGATACGCAGTATTTT. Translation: CASSLNPGQGAEDTQYF.

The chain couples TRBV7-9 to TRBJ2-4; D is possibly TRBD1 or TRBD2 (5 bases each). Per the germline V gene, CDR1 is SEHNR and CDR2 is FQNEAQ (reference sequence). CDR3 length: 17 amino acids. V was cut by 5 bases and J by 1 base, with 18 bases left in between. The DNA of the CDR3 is TGTGCCAGCAGCCCCACGAAGGGGCCGGGGGCCAAAAACATTCAGTACTTC. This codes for CASSPTKGPGAKNIQYF.

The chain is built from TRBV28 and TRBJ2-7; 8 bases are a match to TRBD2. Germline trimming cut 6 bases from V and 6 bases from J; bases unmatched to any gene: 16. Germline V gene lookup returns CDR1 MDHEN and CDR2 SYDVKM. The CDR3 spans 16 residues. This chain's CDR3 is CASRPYPAGLDPEQYF. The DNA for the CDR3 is TGTGCCAGCAGACCCTACCCCGCGGGACTAGACCCCGAGCAGTACTTC. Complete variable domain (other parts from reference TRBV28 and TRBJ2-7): DVKVTQSSRYLVKRTGEKVFLECVQDMDHENMFWYRQDPGLGLRLIYFSYDVKMKEKGDIPEGYSVSREKKERFSLILESASTNQTSMYLCASRPYPAGLDPEQYFGPGTRLTVT.

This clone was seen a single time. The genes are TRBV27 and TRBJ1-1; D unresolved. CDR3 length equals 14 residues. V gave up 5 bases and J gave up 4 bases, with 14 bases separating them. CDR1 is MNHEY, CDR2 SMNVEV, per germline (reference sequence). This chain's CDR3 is CASSDGGGSTEAFF. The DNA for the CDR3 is TGTGCCAGCAGTGACGGCGGAGGGAGCACTGAAGCTTTCTTT.

CDR3 in amino acids: CASSPRQGGTGNTIYF. The CDR3, as DNA: TGTGCCAGCAGCCCGCGACAGGGTGGAACTGGAAACACCATATATTTT. This rearrangement joins TRBV7-9 to TRBJ1-3, with 7 nucleotides matching TRBD1. Germline CDR1 and CDR2: SEHNR and FQNEAQ (reference sequence). V lost 5 bases and J lost 2; bases outside the gene matches: 9. This CDR3 has 16 amino acids. Filled out from reference TRBV7-9 and TRBJ1-3, the complete variable domain reads DTGVSQNPRHKITKRGQNVTFRCDPISEHNRLYWYRQTLGQGPEFLTYFQNEAQLEKSRLLSDRFSAERPKGSFSTLEIQRTEQGDSAMYLCASSPRQGGTGNTIYFGEGSWLTVV.

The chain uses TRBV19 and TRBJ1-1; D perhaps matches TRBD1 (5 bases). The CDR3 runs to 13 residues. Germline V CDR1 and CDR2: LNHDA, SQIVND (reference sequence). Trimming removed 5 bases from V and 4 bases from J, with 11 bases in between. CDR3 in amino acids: CASSSDSFTEAFF. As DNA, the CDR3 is TGTGCCAGTAGTTCCGACAGTTTCACTGAAGCTTTCTTT. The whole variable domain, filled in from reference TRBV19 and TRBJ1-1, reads DGGITQSPKYLFRKEGQNVTLSCEQNLNHDAMYWYRQDPGQGLRLIYYSQIVNDFQKGDIAEGYSVSREKKESFPLTVTSAQKNPTAFYLCASSSDSFTEAFFGQGTRLTVV.

CDR3 sequence (DNA): TGTGCCAGCAGTTACTTGGACTATCGCTACGAGCAGTACTTC. This encodes CASSYLDYRYEQYF. The chain joins TRBV6-5 to TRBJ2-7; D is possibly TRBD2 (6 bases). The CDR3 loop spans 14 amino acids. The germline CDR1 and CDR2 sequences are MNHEY and SVGAGI. Trimming pared 1 base from V and 3 bases from J, leaving 10 bases between.

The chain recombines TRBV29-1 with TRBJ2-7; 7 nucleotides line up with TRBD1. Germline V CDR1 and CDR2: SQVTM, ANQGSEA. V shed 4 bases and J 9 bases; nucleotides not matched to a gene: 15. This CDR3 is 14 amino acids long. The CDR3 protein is CSVAGQVAASGQYF. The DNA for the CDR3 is TGCAGCGTTGCCGGACAGGTAGCCGCCTCGGGGCAGTACTTC.

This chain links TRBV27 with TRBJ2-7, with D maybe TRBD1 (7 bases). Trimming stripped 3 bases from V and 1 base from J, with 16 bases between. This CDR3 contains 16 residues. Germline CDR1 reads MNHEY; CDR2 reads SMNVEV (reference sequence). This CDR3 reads CASSFGGGWGSYEQYF. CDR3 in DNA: TGTGCCAGCAGTTTTGGAGGGGGCTGGGGATCCTACGAGCAGTACTTC.

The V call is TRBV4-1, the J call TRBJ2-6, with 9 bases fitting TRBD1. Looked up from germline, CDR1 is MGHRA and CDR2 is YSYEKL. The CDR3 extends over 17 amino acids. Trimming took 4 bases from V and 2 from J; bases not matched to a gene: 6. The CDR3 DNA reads TGCGCCAGCAGCCTGGGGACAGGGAATGCTGGGGCCAACGTCCTGACTTTC. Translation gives CASSLGTGNAGANVLTF.

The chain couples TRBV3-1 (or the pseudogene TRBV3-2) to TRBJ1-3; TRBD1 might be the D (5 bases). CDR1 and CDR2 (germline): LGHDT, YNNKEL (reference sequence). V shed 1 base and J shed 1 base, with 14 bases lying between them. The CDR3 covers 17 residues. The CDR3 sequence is CASSQVSSGLSGNTIYF. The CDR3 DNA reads TGTGCCAGCAGCCAAGTCTCCTCAGGGTTGTCTGGAAACACCATATATTTT.

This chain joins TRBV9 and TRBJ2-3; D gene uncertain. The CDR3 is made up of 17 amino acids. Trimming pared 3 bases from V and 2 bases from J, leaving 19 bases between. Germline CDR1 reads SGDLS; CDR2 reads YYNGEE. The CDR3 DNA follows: TGTGCCAGCAGCGCCCGCCACGACGGCGGACCCACAGATACGCAGTATTTT. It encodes CASSARHDGGPTDTQYF.